What follows is one T cell receptor (beta chain) and its context. These data originate in a study of long-term antiretroviral therapy in people with HIV. Samples were assayed with immunoSEQ v3.0 at survey level. Some clones are missing from TCRdb's copy, which holds only in-frame ones; the method was immunoSEQ multiplex PCR. The top ten hold 3.6% of the sample, which has 35,000 or so clones, roughly 94% seen once. The CDR3 has 13 residues. Trimming removed 0 bases at V and 7 bases at J, with 12 bases between. Per the germline V gene, CDR1 is SQVTM and CDR2 is ANQGSEA. The J gene is TRBJ1-2, the V gene TRBV29-1; TRBD1 might be the D (5 bases). The clonotype originates from a woman in her 50s with HIV. Sequencing used unsorted PBMCs, obtained 4.1 years after starting antiretroviral therapy. For the CDR3, the DNA is TGCAGCGTTGAAGATACGGGGAGGGGTGGCTACACCTTC. Translated, it gives CSVEDTGRGGYTF.